Listed below are T cell receptor beta chains from one sample, sequenced in a study of CXCR3-negative and CXCR3-positive naive CD8 T cells. For each CDR3 protein, TCRdb gives one entry from its re-call of the 5' RACE reads, without DNA. The ten top clones account for 9.5% to 12%, within a sample of under 55,000 distinct CDR3 sequences. The specimen sequenced was memory CD8+ T cells from blood. These receptors were collected from a human donor in good health. Some clones in this sample may be carry-over from other donors' samples. Each CDR3 is given with its conserved first and last residue. Where a row states a size, it is once, few, many or the class of an expanded clone; other rows omit it.

v_gene	j_gene	abundance	CDR3aa
TRBV27	TRBJ1-1	-	CASSQNPTGGTEAFF
TRBV4-3	TRBJ2-6	-	CASSQVSSSGANVLTF
TRBV10-3	TRBJ1-1	-	CAISEPGIGTEAFF
TRBV6-6	TRBJ2-7	-	CASSNIGTKYEQYF
TRBV4-3	TRBJ2-1	-	CASSQEGAAGGSNEQFF
TRBV5-1	TRBJ2-1	-	CASSFIRQGPSNEQFF
TRBV6-4	TRBJ2-1	-	CASSTGTSNEQFF
TRBV28	TRBJ2-2	-	CASSVLIHPVGELFF
TRBV12-3/TRBV12-4	TRBJ1-5	-	CASQTAPNQPQHF
TRBV12-3/TRBV12-4	TRBJ2-1	-	CASSFTNEQFF
TRBV28	TRBJ2-1	-	CASSGAQGATYNEQFF
TRBV29-1	TRBJ2-7	-	CSVEGLAGGSYEQYF
TRBV28	TRBJ1-5	-	CASSPVGGGQPQHF
TRBV28	TRBJ2-3	-	CASSLNRISTDTQYF
TRBV5-1	TRBJ2-3	-	CASSDRGAVIPDTQYF
TRBV7-9	TRBJ2-4	medium-sized	CASSPFSRGASAKNIQYF
TRBV9	TRBJ2-7	-	CASSGTYSYEQYF
TRBV4-3	TRBJ2-1	-	CASSQFGDGTGGNEQFF
TRBV4-3	TRBJ1-5	-	CASSQDPGQPQHF
TRBV20-1	TRBJ2-2	-	CSARSDRRRGTGELFF
TRBV6-4	TRBJ2-3	-	CASSDSSGGAPDTQYF
TRBV25-1	TRBJ2-1	-	CASSEVTSEAYNEQFF
TRBV12-3/TRBV12-4	TRBJ1-1	-	CASNSMWAARGNTEAFF
TRBV29-1	TRBJ2-7	-	CSVVSPTYEQYF
TRBV9	TRBJ1-3	-	CASSVEGRGNTIYF
TRBV28	TRBJ2-7	-	CASSLLVAVYEQYF
TRBV14	TRBJ1-5	-	CASSQGQSIANEPQHF
TRBV5-6	TRBJ2-7	-	CASSSGTLYYEQYF
TRBV6-1	TRBJ1-1	-	CASLRPGQGENTEAFF